This T cell receptor (beta chain) was sequenced for a study of blood T cell repertoires in COVID-19. TCRdb's copy holds only in-frame clones and misses some; the assay was immunoSEQ multiplex PCR. Counted here are more than 200,000 clones, roughly 90% occurring once; the ten biggest clones make up around 4%. The CDR3 is 14 residues long. CDR1 is PRHDT and CDR2 is FYEKMQ in the germline V gene (reference sequence). Trimming shortened V by 2 bases and J by 6 bases, and 13 bases separated the two germline ends. Recruits, aged roughly 18 to 90 years, lived in roughly 22 US areas. Participants' reported clinical history set cohort assignment.

The clonotype originates from a woman in her thirties who had recovered from COVID-19. The sequenced sample was PBMCs or T cells enriched from blood (not recorded which). The genes are TRBV13 and TRBJ1-2; tentatively, D is TRBD1 (6 bases). CDR3 loop: CASSLFQGSNGYTF. The CDR3 bases are TGTGCCAGCAGCTTATTCCAGGGGAGTAATGGCTACACCTTC.